This TCR beta chain was sequenced in a study of blood T cell repertoires in COVID-19. Whole-study context: COVID-19 samples collected from the United States, Italy and Spain covered acute and convalescent phases.

Assay used: immunoSEQ multiplex PCR; TCRdb lists only in-frame clones, some missing. The table shows 15,000 to 20,000 clones, with roughly 88% occurring only once. The CDR3 is 15 amino acids. V was pared by 3 bases and J by 6 bases, with 4 bases of the junction left unmatched. CDR1 and CDR2 (germline): SEHNR, FQNEAQ (reference sequence). Assignment of participants to cohorts was predicated upon participant-reported clinical history. The origin of this receptor is a woman in her 30s who had recovered from COVID-19. This chain links TRBV7-9 with TRBJ2-1; 11 positions agree with TRBD1. Sequencing was carried out using PBMCs or T cells enriched from blood (not recorded which). CDR3 nucleotide sequence: TGTGCCAGCAGCTTCGGACAGGGGGCAGGCAATGAGCAGTTCTTC. This encodes CASSFGQGAGNEQFF.